Included here is one T cell receptor (beta chain) sequence, with context. This record comes from a study of cytotoxic CD8 clonotypes in ibrutinib-treated CLL. V gave up 1 base and J gave up 4 bases, with 16 bases separating them. The CDR3 loop spans 16 amino acids. Germline CDR1 and CDR2: LNHNV and YYDKDF (reference sequence). Profiling relied on immunoSEQ multiplex PCR, and the TCRdb table lists in-frame clones only, not all of them. The sample carries approximately 150,000 clones, approximately 80% recorded once. The input for sequencing was PBMCs, taken after 24 months of ibrutinib treatment. The chain uses TRBV15 and TRBJ1-2; D is ambiguous. This TCR derives from a human donor with chronic lymphocytic leukemia. The CDR3 DNA follows: TGTGCCACCAGCAGAGGTCGAACAGTGCTTCGCTATGGCTACACCTTC. Translation gives CATSRGRTVLRYGYTF.